This TCR beta chain was identified in a study of shared T cell receptors in the human thymus. Here immunoSEQ multiplex PCR was the method, and the copy in TCRdb shows in-frame clones only, minus some. The data show a few hundred thousand clones, with more than 85% seen just once and around 0.018% held by the top ten. Sequencing was performed on thymocytes. The TCR sequence derives from a human donor.

The CDR3 DNA is TGTGCCAGCAGTGGCCAGCCGCTGAAGAATCAGCCCCAGCATTTT. Amino acid sequence: CASSGQPLKNQPQHF. The chain recombines TRBV2 with TRBJ1-5; D remains unclear. This CDR3 spans 15 amino acids. Trimming removed 4 bases from V and 4 bases from J, with 14 bases in between. Per the germline V gene, CDR1 is SNHLY and CDR2 is FYNNEI.